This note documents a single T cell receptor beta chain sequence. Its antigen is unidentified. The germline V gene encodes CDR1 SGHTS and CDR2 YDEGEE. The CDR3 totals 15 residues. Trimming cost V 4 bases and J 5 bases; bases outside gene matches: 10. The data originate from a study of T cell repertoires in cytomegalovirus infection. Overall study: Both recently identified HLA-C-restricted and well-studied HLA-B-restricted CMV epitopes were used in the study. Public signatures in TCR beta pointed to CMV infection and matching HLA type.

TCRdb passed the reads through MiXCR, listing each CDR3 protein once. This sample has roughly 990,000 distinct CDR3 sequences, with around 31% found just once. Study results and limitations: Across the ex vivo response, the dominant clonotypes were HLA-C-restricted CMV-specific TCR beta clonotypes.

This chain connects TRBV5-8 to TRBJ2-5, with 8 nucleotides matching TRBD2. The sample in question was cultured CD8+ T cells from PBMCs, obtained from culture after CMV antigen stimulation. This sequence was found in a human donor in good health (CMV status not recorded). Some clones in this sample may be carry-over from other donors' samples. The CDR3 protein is CASSREGRSRETQYF. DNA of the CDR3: TGTGCCAGCAGCCGGGAGGGACGGTCACGGGAGACCCAGTACTTC.